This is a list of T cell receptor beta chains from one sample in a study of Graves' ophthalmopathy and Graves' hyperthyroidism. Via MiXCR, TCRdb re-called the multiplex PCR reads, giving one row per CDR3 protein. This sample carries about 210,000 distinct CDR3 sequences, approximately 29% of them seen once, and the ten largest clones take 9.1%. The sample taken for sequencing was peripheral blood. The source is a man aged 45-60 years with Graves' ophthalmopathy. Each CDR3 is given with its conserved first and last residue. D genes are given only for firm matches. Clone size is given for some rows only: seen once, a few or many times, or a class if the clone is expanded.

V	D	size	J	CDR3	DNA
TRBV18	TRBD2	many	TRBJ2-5	CASSPSSGRAKTQYF	TGTGCCAGCTCACCGAGTAGCGGGAGGGCGAAGACCCAGTACTTC
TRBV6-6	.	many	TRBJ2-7	CAAGGGDSYEQYF	TGTGCCGCAGGGGGAGGGGACTCCTACGAGCAGTACTTC
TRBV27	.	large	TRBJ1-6	CASSSLYPSEGGHSPLHF	TGTGCCAGCAGTTCACTCTACCCTTCAGAGGGCGGGCATTCACCCCTCCACTTT
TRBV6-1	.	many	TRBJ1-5	CASHVGAVNQPQHF	TGTGCCAGCCACGTGGGGGCCGTCAATCAGCCCCAGCATTTT
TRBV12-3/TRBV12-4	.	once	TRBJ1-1	CASSYRAGRGAFF	TGTGCCAGCAGCTACCGGGCAGGTAGAGGAGCTTTCTTT
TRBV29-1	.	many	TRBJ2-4	CSAVGGLKNIQYF	TGCAGCGCCGTCGGGGGACTTAAAAACATTCAGTACTTC
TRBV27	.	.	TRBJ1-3	CASSFPRLKNTIYF	TGTGCCAGCAGTTTCCCCCGACTCAAGAACACCATATATTTT
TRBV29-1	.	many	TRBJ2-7	CSVQDSILYEQYF	TGCAGCGTCCAGGACTCAATCCTTTACGAGCAGTACTTC
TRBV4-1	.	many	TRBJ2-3	CASSQVNQGLTDTQYF	TGCGCCAGCAGCCAGGTTAACCAGGGGCTCACAGATACGCAGTATTTT
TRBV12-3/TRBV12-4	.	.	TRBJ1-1	CASRTRGVVDTEAFF	TGTGCCAGCAGGACCAGGGGCGTGGTCGACACTGAAGCTTTCTTT
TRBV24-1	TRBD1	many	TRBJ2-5	CATSDHGQGAWGETQYF	TGTGCCACCAGTGATCACGGACAGGGGGCATGGGGGGAGACCCAGTACTTC
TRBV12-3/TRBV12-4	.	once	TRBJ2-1	CASTPFLVSSYNEQFF	TGTGCCAGCACCCCCTTTCTGGTGAGCTCCTACAATGAGCAGTTCTTC
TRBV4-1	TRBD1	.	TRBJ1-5	CASSQQGQGVNQPQHF	TGCGCCAGCAGCCAGCAGGGACAGGGCGTCAATCAGCCCCAGCATTTT
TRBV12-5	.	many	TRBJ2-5	CASGSAGTETQYF	TGTGCTAGTGGATCGGCAGGGACGGAGACCCAGTACTTC
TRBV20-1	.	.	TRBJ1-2	CSAFGTPGYTF	TGCAGTGCTTTCGGGACACCGGGCTACACCTTC
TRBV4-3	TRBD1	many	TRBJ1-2	CASSRQGMDYGYTF	TGCGCCAGCAGCCGACAGGGGATGGACTATGGCTACACCTTC
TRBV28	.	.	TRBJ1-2	CASSLVVPGSYGYTF	TGTGCCAGCAGTTTAGTAGTGCCGGGATCCTATGGCTACACCTTC
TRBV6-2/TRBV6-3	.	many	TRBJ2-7	CATGRGYYEQYF	TGTGCCACTGGGAGGGGGTACTACGAGCAGTACTTC
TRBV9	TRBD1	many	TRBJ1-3	CASSPRTGGESGNTIYF	TGTGCCAGCAGCCCCCGGACAGGGGGGGAGTCGGGAAACACCATATATTTT
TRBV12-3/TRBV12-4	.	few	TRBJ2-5	CASTEDSKETQYF	TGTGCCAGCACCGAGGACAGCAAAGAGACCCAGTACTTC
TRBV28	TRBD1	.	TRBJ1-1	CASSSTGTGGEAFF	TGTGCCAGCAGCTCAACCGGGACAGGGGGCGAAGCTTTCTTT
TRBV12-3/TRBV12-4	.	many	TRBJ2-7	CASSAVEGLSYEQYF	TGTGCCAGCAGTGCGGTGGAGGGTCTATCCTACGAGCAGTACTTC
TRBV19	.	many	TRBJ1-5	CASKYPVSNQPQHF	TGTGCCAGTAAGTACCCAGTGAGCAATCAGCCCCAGCATTTT
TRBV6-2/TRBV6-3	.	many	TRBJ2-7	CGSSSETRGYEQYF	TGTGGCAGCAGTTCTGAGACCCGCGGGTACGAGCAGTACTTC
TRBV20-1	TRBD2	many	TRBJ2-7	CSAGPNSGSYEQYF	TGCAGTGCTGGCCCGAATAGCGGGAGCTACGAGCAGTACTTC
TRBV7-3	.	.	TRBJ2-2	CASSSSPAGAGFTGELFF	TGTGCCAGCAGCTCATCCCCTGCAGGGGCAGGTTTCACCGGGGAGCTGTTTTTT
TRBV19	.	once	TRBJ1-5	CASSSSSGVGQPQHF	TGTGCCAGTAGTTCTTCCTCAGGGGTTGGACAGCCCCAGCATTTT
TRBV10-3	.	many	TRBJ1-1	CAISEGIGTQNTEAFF	TGTGCCATCAGTGAAGGGATTGGCACCCAGAACACTGAAGCTTTCTTT
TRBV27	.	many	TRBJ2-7	CASSLGFEAASYEQYF	TGTGCCAGCAGTTTGGGCTTTGAGGCAGCCTCCTACGAGCAGTACTTC
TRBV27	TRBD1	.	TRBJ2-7	CASSGAGGSYEQYF	TGTGCCAGCAGCGGGGCAGGGGGTTCCTACGAGCAGTACTTC
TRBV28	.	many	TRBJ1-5	CASSFQGSIQPQHF	TGTGCCAGCAGTTTTCAGGGTTCTATACAGCCCCAGCATTTT
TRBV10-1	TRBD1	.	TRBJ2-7	CASSESGTGTPEQYF	TGCGCCAGCAGTGAGTCGGGGACAGGGACCCCCGAGCAGTACTTC
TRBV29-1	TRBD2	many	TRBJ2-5	CSVTRTSVETQYF	TGCAGCGTGACTAGGACTAGCGTAGAGACCCAGTACTTC
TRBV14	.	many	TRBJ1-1	CASSQDRGSVGTEAFF	TGTGCCAGCAGCCAAGATCGAGGGAGCGTGGGCACTGAAGCTTTCTTT
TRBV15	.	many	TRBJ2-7	CATRGSSYEQYF	TGTGCCACCAGAGGCAGCTCCTACGAGCAGTACTTC
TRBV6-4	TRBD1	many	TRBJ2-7	CASSDRTGVRRYEQYF	TGTGCCAGCAGTGACAGGACAGGGGTCCGAAGATACGAGCAGTACTTC
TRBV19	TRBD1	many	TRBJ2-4	CASSAGTGERIQYF	TGTGCCAGTAGTGCCGGGACAGGGGAGAGGATTCAGTACTTC
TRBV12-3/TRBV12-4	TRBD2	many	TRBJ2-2	CASSPRGGATGELFF	TGTGCCAGCAGTCCGCGGGGGGGGGCCACCGGGGAGCTGTTTTTT
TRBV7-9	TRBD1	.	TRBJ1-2	CASSFGTGVNGYTF	TGTGCCAGCAGCTTCGGGACAGGGGTAAATGGCTACACCTTC
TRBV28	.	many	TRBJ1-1	CASSSPRGNTEAFF	TGTGCCAGCAGTTCCCCTCGGGGCAACACTGAAGCTTTCTTT
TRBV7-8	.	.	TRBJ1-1	CASSSQYRMGTEAFF	TGTGCCAGCAGCTCCCAGTACCGCATGGGGACTGAAGCTTTCTTT
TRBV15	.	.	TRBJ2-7	CATSRDTLSVYEQYF	TGTGCCACCAGCAGAGATACTCTTTCCGTCTACGAGCAGTACTTC
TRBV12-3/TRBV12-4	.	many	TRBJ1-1	CASRTGTPTEAFF	TGTGCCAGCAGAACGGGGACACCAACTGAAGCTTTCTTT
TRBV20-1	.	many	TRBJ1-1	CSSPGEGGVTEAFF	TGCAGTTCCCCTGGGGAGGGAGGTGTCACTGAAGCTTTCTTT
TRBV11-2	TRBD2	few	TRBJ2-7	CASSSETSGTSYEQYF	TGTGCCAGCAGCTCCGAGACTAGCGGAACCTCCTACGAGCAGTACTTC
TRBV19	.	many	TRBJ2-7	CASSTALSYEQYF	TGTGCCAGTAGTACAGCCTTATCCTACGAGCAGTACTTC
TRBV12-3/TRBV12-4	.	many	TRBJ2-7	CASSLTGVEQYF	TGTGCCAGCAGTTTAACGGGGGTTGAGCAGTACTTC
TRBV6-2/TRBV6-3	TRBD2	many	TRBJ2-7	CASSYSGRETSYEQYF	TGTGCCAGCAGTTACTCGGGGCGGGAGACGTCCTACGAGCAGTACTTC
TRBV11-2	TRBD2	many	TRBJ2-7	CASSFLLAGGEQYF	TGTGCCAGCAGCTTTCTACTAGCGGGAGGCGAGCAGTACTTC
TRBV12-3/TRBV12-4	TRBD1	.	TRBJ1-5	CASSTGQGGRQPQHF	TGTGCCAGCAGTACAGGACAGGGAGGCAGGCAGCCCCAGCATTTT